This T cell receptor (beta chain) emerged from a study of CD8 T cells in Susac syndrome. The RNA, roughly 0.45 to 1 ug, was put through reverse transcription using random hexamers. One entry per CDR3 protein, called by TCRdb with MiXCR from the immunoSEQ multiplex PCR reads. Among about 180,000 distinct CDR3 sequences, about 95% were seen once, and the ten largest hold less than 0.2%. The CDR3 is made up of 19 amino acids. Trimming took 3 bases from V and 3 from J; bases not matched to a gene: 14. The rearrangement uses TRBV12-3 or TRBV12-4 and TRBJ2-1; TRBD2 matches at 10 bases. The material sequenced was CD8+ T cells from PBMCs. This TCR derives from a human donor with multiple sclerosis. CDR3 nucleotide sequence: TGTGCCAGCAGTTTTGGGGTCGGTCTAGCGGGGGCCTACTACAATGAGCAGTTCTTC. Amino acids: CASSFGVGLAGAYYNEQFF.